A selection of T cell receptor beta chains follows, all from one sample in a study of T cell responses to AZD1222 COVID-19 vaccine. Using immunoSEQ multiplex PCR, the repertoire was profiled, and TCRdb retains in-frame clones only, with some absent. This sample has tens of thousands of clones, with roughly nine tenths found just once. Here the sequenced sample was peripheral blood, taken 28 days after the second AZD1222 dose. The receptor set was obtained from an adult who received the AZD1222 COVID-19 vaccine. Each CDR3 is given with its conserved first and last residue. The order of the fields is D gene, J gene, clone size, V gene, CDR3 DNA, CDR3 protein. The D gene is left open where the match is weak. Clone size appears in some rows only: once, few, many, or a class for an expanded clone.

>-|TRBJ1-1|-|TRBV7-3
TGTGCCAGCAGCTTAACGCGAACGCAGGGGAGGACTGAAGCTTTCTTT
CASSLTRTQGRTEAFF
>-|TRBJ2-2|-|TRBV2
TGTGCCAGCAGTGAGTGGGGGCGCGGCACCGGGGAGCTGTTTTTT
CASSEWGRGTGELFF
>TRBD2|TRBJ2-2|-|TRBV7-9
TGTGCCAGCAGCTCCGGGGCTACTAGCGGGAGAGGTTCCGGGGAGCTGTTTTTT
CASSSGATSGRGSGELFF
>TRBD1|TRBJ1-1|-|TRBV30
TGTGCCTGGAGTGTATTGGAAGCGTGGACAGGGTGGACTGAAGCTTTCTTT
CAWSVLEAWTGWTEAFF
>-|TRBJ2-5|once|TRBV25-1
TGTGCCAGCATGTCATTTGAGACCCAGTACTTC
CASMSFETQYF
>TRBD1|TRBJ2-7|-|TRBV7-3
TGTGCCAGCAGCGCCGACGGGGGACAGGGCTACGAGCAGTACTTC
CASSADGGQGYEQYF
>TRBD2|TRBJ2-1|-|TRBV15
TGTGCCACCAGCTCCCGACCGGGACTAGCAGCTCTCCGAGGTGAGCAGTTCTTC
CATSSRPGLAALRGEQFF
>TRBD1|TRBJ2-2|-|TRBV12-5
TGTGCTAGTGGTCATGAACAGGGGATAGGCACCGGGGAGCTGTTTTTT
CASGHEQGIGTGELFF
>TRBD1|TRBJ1-2|-|TRBV5-6
TGTGCCAGCAGCTTGGAGCAGGGGGCAAGAGGCTACACCTTC
CASSLEQGARGYTF
>-|TRBJ2-2|-|TRBV5-1
TGCGCCAGCAGCCCGGGACATGGCGAGAACACCGGGGAGCTGTTTTTT
CASSPGHGENTGELFF
>-|TRBJ2-2|-|TRBV6-5
TGTGCCAGCAGTAGCTCGTTGGGCACCGGGGAGCTGTTTTTT
CASSSSLGTGELFF
>-|TRBJ1-3|few|TRBV3-1/TRBV3-2
TGTGCCACCTCTGGGGGGTTATCTGGAAACACCATATATTTT
CATSGGLSGNTIYF
>-|TRBJ2-3|once|TRBV3-1/TRBV3-2
TGTGCCAGCACCCGGGGCAGGGGAGTAGATACGCAGTATTTT
CASTRGRGVDTQYF
>-|TRBJ2-1|-|TRBV18
TGTGCCAGCTCACCCGCGAGGGACTCGATTTACAATGAGCAGTTCTTC
CASSPARDSIYNEQFF
>-|TRBJ1-1|-|TRBV5-4
TGTGCCAGCAGCCCTGGACAGTTAAAGAACACTGAAGCTTTCTTT
CASSPGQLKNTEAFF
>-|TRBJ1-5|-|TRBV19
TGTGCCAGTAGTATAGTCGGGGGCCAGCCCCAGCATTTT
CASSIVGGQPQHF
>TRBD1|TRBJ2-7|once|TRBV5-6
TGTGCCAGCAGCTTGGGACAGGGATGGGACGAGCAGTACTTC
CASSLGQGWDEQYF
>TRBD1|TRBJ1-5|-|TRBV18
TGTGCCAGCTCGCCCACAGGGGGCAATCAGCCCCAGCATTTT
CASSPTGGNQPQHF
>-|TRBJ2-7|-|TRBV20-1
TGCAGTGCTAGTTTGGACTTCAACTACGAGCAGTACTTC
CSASLDFNYEQYF
>TRBD1|TRBJ2-7|-|TRBV19
TGTGCCAGTAGTATCAAAACAGGGGGCGTTTATGGCGAGCAGTACTTC
CASSIKTGGVYGEQYF
>-|TRBJ2-7|few|TRBV27
TGTGCCCCCGCCCGCCGGGCACACGAGCAGTACTTC
CAPARRAHEQYF
>TRBD2|TRBJ2-1|once|TRBV7-9
TGTGCCAGCAGCCGTCTAGGTAGCGGGAAAAATGAGCAGTTCTTC
CASSRLGSGKNEQFF
>-|TRBJ2-5|once|TRBV28
TGTGCCAGCAGTTTATGGGACAGTCAAGAGACCCAGTACTTC
CASSLWDSQETQYF
>-|TRBJ1-5|-|TRBV3-1/TRBV3-2
TGTGCCAGCAGCCGAGGGACCGGTAGCAATCAGCCCCAGCATTTT
CASSRGTGSNQPQHF
>-|TRBJ1-1|-|TRBV12-3/TRBV12-4
TGTGCCAGCAGCCTCGGGTCTACCACTGAAGCTTTCTTT
CASSLGSTTEAFF
>-|TRBJ2-7|-|TRBV19
TGTGCCAGTAGTTCGGGACCCCAAGACTACGAGCAGTACTTC
CASSSGPQDYEQYF
>TRBD2|TRBJ2-1|once|TRBV7-2
TGTGCCAGCAGCTTCGGGACTAGTAGTGAGCAGTTCTTC
CASSFGTSSEQFF
>-|TRBJ2-7|-|TRBV24-1
TGTGCCACCAGTGATTTTAACAGTAACGAGCAGTACTTC
CATSDFNSNEQYF
>-|TRBJ1-3|-|TRBV7-2
TGTGCCAGCAGCTACTATGCCGATAGCTCTGGAAACACCATATATTTT
CASSYYADSSGNTIYF
>-|TRBJ1-5|-|TRBV24-1
TGTGCCACCAGTGATTTGTACGGCAGGGTAGCGGACCAGCCCCAGCATTTT
CATSDLYGRVADQPQHF
>-|TRBJ1-2|-|TRBV11-2
TGTGCCAGCAGCTTAGGGGTGACAGGCTATGGCTACACCTTC
CASSLGVTGYGYTF
>-|TRBJ2-7|-|TRBV29-1
TGCAGCGTTGAAGAAAGGGCGGGGAGGACAAACTACGAGCAGTACTTC
CSVEERAGRTNYEQYF
>TRBD1|TRBJ2-7|-|TRBV7-2
TGTGCCAGCAGCTTAGGGACAGGGCGCGAGCAGTACTTC
CASSLGTGREQYF
>-|TRBJ2-7|-|TRBV4-1
TGCGCCAGCAGCCAAGGAGATATGGGGCCTGGCGAGCAGTACTTC
CASSQGDMGPGEQYF
>TRBD1|TRBJ1-5|-|TRBV12-5
TGTGCTAGTGGACCCGGACAGGGGGCCAACTATGATCAGCCCCAGCATTTT
CASGPGQGANYDQPQHF
>-|TRBJ1-1|-|TRBV7-2
TGTGCCAGCAGCTTAGGGCAGGGACCTGAAGCTTTCTTT
CASSLGQGPEAFF